A single sample is the source of the 29 T cell receptor beta chains below, sequenced in a study of cytomegalovirus exposure and HLA in healthy donors. The study ran its PCR with 60 Vbeta and 13 Jbeta primers. Sequenced by immunoSEQ multiplex PCR; TCRdb stores in-frame clones only, minus some. The table records some 130,000 clones, approximately 70% of them present only once. The sample taken for sequencing was PBMCs. The receptors were sampled from a human donor in good health.

The chain couples TRBV7-2 to TRBJ1-5, with 7 bases fitting TRBD1. CDR1 is SGHTA, CDR2 FQGNSA, per germline. Losses at the gene ends were 5 bases for V and 5 bases for J; bases not matched to a gene: 12. The CDR3 length is 16 residues. CDR3 in DNA: TGTGCCAGCAGCCCGAGGACAGGACGCTCAGATCAGCCCCAGCATTTT. It codes for CASSPRTGRSDQPQHF.

This rearrangement joins TRBV4-1 to TRBJ1-1; D is unresolved. Germline values: CDR1 MGHRA, CDR2 YSYEKL. The CDR3 contains 13 residues. V shed 2 bases and J shed 1 base, with 5 bases lying between them. CDR3 bases: TGCGCCAGCAGCCAACTCTGGAACACTGAAGCTTTCTTT. Translation: CASSQLWNTEAFF.

The chain employs TRBV10-1 and TRBJ2-5; 10 nucleotides agree with TRBD2. Germline values: CDR1 WNHNN, CDR2 SYGVQD (reference sequence). Germline trimming cut 3 bases from V and 5 bases from J; bases unmatched to any gene: 9. CDR3 length equals 16 residues. CDR3 in amino acids: CASSDGRLSGRETQYF. CDR3 bases: TGCGCCAGCAGTGATGGGCGTCTTAGCGGGAGGGAGACCCAGTACTTC.

The chain combines TRBV6-4 with TRBJ1-5; maybe TRBD1 (5 bases). This CDR3 region has 16 residues. The germline V gene encodes CDR1 MRHNA and CDR2 SNTAGT. Between the trimmed V and J ends, which lost 9 bases and 0 bases, there was a span of 18 bases. The CDR3 loop reads CARRGGHQYSNQPQHF. The CDR3 DNA sequence: TGTGCCAGAAGGGGCGGACACCAATATAGCAATCAGCCCCAGCATTTT.

The chain uses TRBV6-1 and TRBJ2-6, with D perhaps TRBD1 (5 bases). V was trimmed by 4 bases and J by 0 bases, leaving 10 bases between them. Germline CDR1 and CDR2: MNHNS and SASEGT. The CDR3 is made up of 16 amino acids. The CDR3 sequence: CASSGTRGSGANVLTF. In nucleotides, the CDR3 is TGTGCCAGCAGTGGGACACGCGGCTCTGGGGCCAACGTCCTGACTTTC.

This clone was detected only a few times. This chain links TRBV7-9 with TRBJ2-1, with TRBD2 as a possible D gene (6 bases). Germline V gene sequence: CDR1 SEHNR, CDR2 FQNEAQ (reference sequence). This CDR3 spans 15 amino acids. Trimming shortened V by 5 bases and J by 6 bases, and 17 bases separated the two germline ends. CDR3 sequence (DNA): TGTGCCAGCAGCCTTCGGGAGCCCGGGGGCAATGAGCAGTTCTTC. Translating gives CASSLREPGGNEQFF.

In this sample, this clone turned up a few times. The chain couples TRBV2 to TRBJ2-1; 16 bases map to TRBD2. CDR1 and CDR2 from the germline V gene are SNHLY and FYNNEI. The V gene end was trimmed by 6 bases and the J gene end by 5 bases; junction bases not matched to a gene: 7. This CDR3 has 17 residues. The CDR3 sequence is CASRGGLAGGRNNEQFF. The CDR3 DNA follows: TGTGCCAGCAGGGGGGGACTAGCGGGAGGGAGGAACAATGAGCAGTTCTTC.

The chain recombines TRBV5-8 with TRBJ2-5; 7 nucleotides match TRBD1. The germline V gene encodes CDR1 SGHTS and CDR2 YDEGEE. J was trimmed by 4 bases and V by 5 bases; bases with no gene match: 8. CDR3 length: 14 amino acids. The CDR3 sequence is CASSPHRGTETQYF. The CDR3 nucleotides are TGTGCCAGCAGTCCTCACAGGGGTACAGAGACCCAGTACTTC.

This chain joins TRBV6-1 and TRBJ1-6, with D possibly matching TRBD1 (5 bases). V shed 4 bases and J shed 7 bases, with 14 bases lying between them. From germline, CDR1 is MNHNS and CDR2 SASEGT. The CDR3 runs 15 residues. CDR3 amino acids: CASSVEEGNNSPLHF. Written as DNA, the CDR3 is TGTGCCAGCAGTGTTGAGGAGGGGAACAATTCACCCCTCCACTTT.

In its sample, this clone was seen a few times. This chain connects TRBV4-1 to TRBJ2-3; a possible D gene is TRBD2 (6 bases). This CDR3 spans 17 amino acids. The V and J ends lost 4 bases and 2 bases respectively, with 19 bases between them. Germline CDR1 is MGHRA and CDR2 is YSYEKL. The CDR3 loop reads CASSLTYTSRYTDTQYF. The CDR3 DNA is TGCGCCAGCAGCCTAACCTATACTAGCCGCTACACAGATACGCAGTATTTT.

The chain links TRBV2 to TRBJ2-7, with a tentative D call TRBD2 (5 bases). The V gene lost 3 bases and the J gene lost 5 bases, with 17 bases spanning the gap. Germline loops: CDR1 SNHLY, CDR2 FYNNEI. CDR3 length equals 15 residues. The CDR3 nucleotides read TGTGCCAGCAGTGATAACGGGATGCCCAGTCACGAGCAGTACTTC. Its translation: CASSDNGMPSHEQYF.

The CDR3 nucleotides read TGTGCCAGCAGTTTATTCGGGGGGCTTCGTAGCTACGAGCAGTACTTC. Protein sequence: CASSLFGGLRSYEQYF. V is TRBV27 and J is TRBJ2-7, with D perhaps TRBD2 (7 bases). The V end was cut by 1 base, the J end by 3 bases, with 16 bases between. The CDR3 consists of 16 residues. Germline CDR1 MNHEY, CDR2 SMNVEV (reference sequence).

The chain employs TRBV28 and TRBJ2-5; a possible D gene is TRBD1 (6 bases). The CDR3 consists of 20 residues. Germline V gives CDR1 MDHEN, CDR2 SYDVKM. The V and J ends lost 3 bases and 5 bases respectively, with 31 bases between them. The CDR3 DNA follows: TGTGCCAGCAGTTTCCGGGTCGCTGGGGGAGACAGGTGGGCGAGGGAGACCCAGTACTTC. Translation gives CASSFRVAGGDRWARETQYF.

The rearrangement links TRBV5-4 to TRBJ2-1; 7 nucleotides agree with TRBD1. The V gene's germline CDR1 is SGHNT and CDR2 YYREEE (reference sequence). CDR3 size: 15 residues. The ends lost 0 bases at V and 5 bases at J; junction bases unmatched: 5. The CDR3 DNA reads as TGTGCCAGCAGCTTGGACAGGGGCCCCCACAATGAGCAGTTCTTC. As protein: CASSLDRGPHNEQFF.

This sequence joins TRBV27 and TRBJ2-5; D possibly corresponds to TRBD1 (5 bases). With the DNA end fitting TRBJ2-7 better, the J assignment may be wrong. The CDR3 loop spans 16 amino acids. Germline assignment: CDR1 MNHEY and CDR2 SMNVEV (reference sequence). The CDR3 DNA reads as TGTGCCAGCAGTTTAGAAGGGGCCCCTGGCTTATACGAGCAGTACTTC. Protein: CASSLEGAPGLYEQYF.

This clone was detected only a few times. The V gene is TRBV28, the J gene TRBJ2-4, with 7 bases aligning to TRBD1. CDR3 size: 13 residues. CDR1 MDHEN and CDR2 SYDVKM come from the germline V gene. J was trimmed by 6 bases and V by 5 bases; bases with no gene match: 4. The CDR3 DNA sequence: TGTGCCAGCAGTGGGCAGGGGGTAAACATTCAGTACTTC. Translated: CASSGQGVNIQYF.

The chain has TRBV7-2 and TRBJ2-2; a weak D match, TRBD1 (6 bases). V was clipped by 5 bases and J by 6 bases, with 10 bases between them. The CDR3 runs 13 residues. Germline V gene data show CDR1 as SGHTA and CDR2 as FQGNSA. The DNA of the CDR3 is TGTGCCAGCAGCCCCCCAGGGGCCGGGGAGCTGTTTTTT. Translation: CASSPPGAGELFF.

This chain's CDR3 is CASSDGRGSGTQYF. CDR3 sequence (DNA): TGCGCCAGCAGTGATGGCAGGGGGTCAGGGACCCAGTACTTC. This chain uses TRBV10-2 with TRBJ2-5, with TRBD1 identical over 7 bases. After removal of 3 bases from V and 7 bases from J, the junction contained 8 bases not matched to a gene. The germline CDR1 and CDR2 sequences are WSHSY and SAAADI. This CDR3 has 14 amino acids.

The chain is built from TRBV25-1 and TRBJ2-5, with D possibly being TRBD2 (6 bases). The CDR3 length is 13 residues. The germline V gene encodes CDR1 MGHDK and CDR2 SYGVNS. V was pared by 3 bases and J by 2 bases, with 7 bases between. CDR3 sequence (DNA): TGTGCCAGCAGTGATGGGGGGCAAGAGACCCAGTACTTC. This codes for CASSDGGQETQYF.

The rearrangement links TRBV5-4 to TRBJ2-2; tentative D call: TRBD2 (5 bases). V lost 0 bases to trimming and J lost 6 bases, with 15 bases between them. This CDR3 region has 16 residues. Germline V gene data show CDR1 as SGHNT and CDR2 as YYREEE (reference sequence). The CDR3 loop is CASSLDAARRAGELFF. In DNA, the CDR3 is TGTGCCAGCAGCTTGGATGCGGCTAGGCGGGCCGGGGAGCTGTTTTTT. The full variable domain, in which reference TRBV5-4 and TRBJ2-2 provide the parts outside the CDR3, is ETGVTQSPTHLIKTRGQQVTLRCSSQSGHNTVSWYQQALGQGPQFIFQYYREEENGRGNFPPRFSGLQFPNYSSELNVNALELDDSALYLCASSLDAARRAGELFFGEGSRLTVL.

V is TRBV9 and J is TRBJ1-4; unclear D gene. V gave up 0 bases and J gave up 5 bases, with 11 bases separating them. Per the germline V gene, CDR1 is SGDLS and CDR2 is YYNGEE. This CDR3 region has 15 residues. CDR3 in amino acids: CASSVGGGINEKLFF. The DNA of the CDR3 is TGTGCCAGCAGCGTAGGGGGAGGCATAAATGAAAAACTGTTTTTT.

With respect to this clone: At one of its ends the junction is not consistent with the germline gene, which may arise from a read error. This sequence joins TRBV4-1 and TRBJ2-1, with 10 bases aligning to TRBD2. The CDR3 extends over 16 amino acids. CDR1 is MGHRA and CDR2 is YSYEKL in the germline V gene. The CDR3 DNA reads as TGCGCCAGCAGCCAAGACGAACTAGCGGGGAACAATGAGCAGCTCTTC. It yields the protein CASSQDELAGNNEQLF.

The chain uses TRBV5-1 and TRBJ1-1, with TRBD1 identical over 9 bases. The CDR3 contains 15 residues. CDR1 SGHRS and CDR2 YFSETQ come from the germline V gene. Trimming took 3 bases from V and 5 from J; bases not matched to a gene: 8. Written as DNA, the CDR3 is TGCGCCAGCAGCTGGGACAGGGTTAAAGGGACTGAAGCTTTCTTT. Protein product: CASSWDRVKGTEAFF.

This clone has a handful of counts. This chain links TRBV28 with TRBJ2-1, with 9 bases that match TRBD1. Germline values: CDR1 MDHEN, CDR2 SYDVKM. Trimming removed 4 bases from V and 6 bases from J; junction bases left unmatched: 7. CDR3 size: 15 residues. For the CDR3, the DNA is TGTGCCAGCAGTTCGGGACAGGGAGAAATCAATGAGCAGTTCTTC. Protein product: CASSSGQGEINEQFF.

This rearrangement joins TRBV5-6 to TRBJ1-1; D might be TRBD1 (5 bases). The V gene lost 4 bases and the J gene lost 1 base, with 8 bases spanning the gap. CDR1 and CDR2 (germline): SGHDT, YYEEEE. This CDR3 has 13 amino acids. CDR3 coding DNA: TGTGCCAGCAGCATTGACAGGAACACTGAAGCTTTCTTT. It is translated as CASSIDRNTEAFF.

The chain has TRBV4-3 and TRBJ1-3, with D possibly TRBD1 on 6 matching bases. Germline CDR1 and CDR2: LGHNA and YSLEER. Deletions cut 4 bases from V and 0 bases from J, with 10 bases between. This CDR3 contains 15 residues. The CDR3 here is CASSRDRNSGNTIYF. CDR3 coding DNA: TGCGCCAGCAGCCGAGACAGGAACTCTGGAAACACCATATATTTT.

This sequence joins TRBV7-9 and TRBJ2-5; TRBD2 agrees at 9 bases. V was pared by 2 bases and J by 6 bases, with 13 bases of the junction left unmatched. Per germline, CDR1 SEHNR and CDR2 FQNEAQ (reference sequence). The CDR3 spans 17 residues. For the CDR3, the DNA is TGTGCCAGCAGCTTACCCTGGTCGGCGGGAGGGGGACAGACCCAGTACTTC. Translation: CASSLPWSAGGGQTQYF.

The chain is built from TRBV7-9 and TRBJ1-5; perhaps TRBD1 as D (5 bases). Germline lookup yields CDR1 SEHNR and CDR2 FQNEAQ (reference sequence). This CDR3 contains 12 residues. Trimming removed 5 bases from V and 8 bases from J, with 10 bases in between. The CDR3 sequence: CASSLPGEPQHF. The CDR3 DNA reads as TGTGCCAGCAGCCTACCGGGGGAGCCCCAGCATTTT.

This clone has a handful of counts. J is TRBJ1-1 and V is TRBV1; the table calls TRBD1, which could not be checked here. TRBV1 is a recognized pseudogene. The length of the CDR3 is 14 residues. The CDR3 bases are TGCACCAGCAGAGGGTCAGGGGGATGCACTGAAGCTTTCTTT. Amino acids: CTSRGSGGCTEAFF.